This entry describes one TCR beta chain. Other nucleotide sequences in the sample specify the same CDR3. This entry comes from a study of cytomegalovirus exposure and HLA in healthy donors. Researchers ran the PCR with 60 Vbeta and 13 Jbeta primers. The assay was immunoSEQ multiplex PCR, and TCRdb's table has in-frame clones only and misses some. The sample contains about 120,000 clones, around 80% of which appear only once. V shed 0 bases, J shed 4 bases, and the junction held 7 bases outside the gene matches. CDR3 length equals 15 residues. Looked up from germline, CDR1 is SGDLS and CDR2 is YYNGEE. The genes are TRBV9 and TRBJ2-7; 7 bases match TRBD1. Sequenced material: PBMCs. The receptor's source is a female donor in good health and CMV-seropositive. CDR3 sequence reads: CASSVGGTESYEQYF. The CDR3 nucleotides are TGTGCCAGCAGCGTAGGAGGGACAGAATCATACGAGCAGTACTTC.